This TCR beta chain was identified during a study of cytomegalovirus exposure and HLA in healthy donors. Study details: Falling in the Caucasian-associated ancestry cluster were roughly 86% of 398 genotyped donors.

The CDR3 length is 15 residues. In germline, CDR1 is SGDLS, CDR2 YYNGEE. V gave up 0 bases and J gave up 8 bases, with 17 bases separating them. Comments on this clone: Antigen unknown.

With 60 Vbeta and 13 Jbeta primers, the PCR was carried out. The repertoire was sequenced with immunoSEQ multiplex PCR; TCRdb's copy has only in-frame clones and lacks some. The table includes 200,000 to 250,000 clones, around 80% detected once. Study-wide findings and caveats: A later analysis associated 15,000 or so TCR beta sequences with HLA alleles at a 0.05 false discovery rate.

The chain combines TRBV9 with TRBJ1-2, with D unresolved. Material for sequencing was PBMCs. The receptor was isolated from a woman aged 40 to 50 in good health and CMV-seronegative. CDR3 sequence reads: CASSVDVQTLHGYTF. CDR3 DNA: TGTGCCAGCAGCGTAGACGTACAGACCCTGCACGGCTACACCTTC. Filled out from reference TRBV9 and TRBJ1-2, the complete variable domain reads DSGVTQTPKHLITATGQRVTLRCSPRSGDLSVYWYQQSLDQGLQFLIQYYNGEERAKGNILERFSAQQFPDLHSELNLSSLELGDSALYFCASSVDVQTLHGYTFGSGTRLTVV.